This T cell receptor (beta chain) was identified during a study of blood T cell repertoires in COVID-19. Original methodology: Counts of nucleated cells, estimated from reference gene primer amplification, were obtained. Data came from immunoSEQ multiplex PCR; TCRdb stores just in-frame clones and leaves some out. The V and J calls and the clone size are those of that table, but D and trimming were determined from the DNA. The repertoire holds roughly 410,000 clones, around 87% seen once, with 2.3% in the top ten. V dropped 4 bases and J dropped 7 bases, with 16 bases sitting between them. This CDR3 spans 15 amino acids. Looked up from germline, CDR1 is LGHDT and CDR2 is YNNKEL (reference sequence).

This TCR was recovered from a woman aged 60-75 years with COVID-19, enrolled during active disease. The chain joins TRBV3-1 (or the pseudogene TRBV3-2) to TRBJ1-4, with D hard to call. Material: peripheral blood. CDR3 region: CASSLKVPGSEKLFF. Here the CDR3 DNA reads TGTGCCAGCAGCCTCAAAGTTCCGGGTTCTGAAAAACTGTTTTTT.